The 18 T cell receptor beta chains below were found in one sample sequenced in a study of blood T cells in healthy people across ages. Alongside a J-beta primer mix, a sample-barcoded 5' primer served in a second PCR lasting roughly 7 to 11 cycles. TCRdb processed the 5' RACE reads anew with MiXCR; each CDR3 protein has one entry. The sample records 790,000 or so distinct CDR3 sequences, around half being singletons. The specimen was blood. Source of these receptors: an elderly man in good health.

The chain is built from TRBV7-2 and TRBJ1-1, with no clear D. This CDR3 region has 13 residues. The germline V gene encodes CDR1 SGHTA and CDR2 FQGNSA. V was trimmed by 4 bases and J by 6 bases, leaving 12 bases between them. The CDR3 protein is CASSSTAYAEAFF. The DNA for the CDR3 is TGTGCCAGCAGCTCCACAGCTTACGCTGAAGCTTTCTTT.

The gene calls are TRBV15 and TRBJ2-1, with no clear D. CDR3 length: 13 amino acids. The V gene lost 8 bases and the J gene lost 4 bases, with 12 bases spanning the gap. Germline V gene data show CDR1 as LNHNV and CDR2 as YYDKDF (reference sequence). DNA of the CDR3: TGTGCCACCGGACGAAATAGATACAATGAGCAGTTCTTC. This codes for CATGRNRYNEQFF. The whole variable domain, filled in from reference TRBV15 and TRBJ2-1, reads DAMVIQNPRYQVTQFGKPVTLSCSQTLNHNVMYWYQQKSSQAPKLLFHYYDKDFNNEADTPDNFQSRRPNTSFCFLDIRSPGLGDTAMYLCATGRNRYNEQFFGPGTRLTVL.

The gene calls are TRBV7-2 and TRBJ2-4, with 8 positions matching TRBD2. Matching the DNA end better, TRBJ2-5 makes the J call doubtful. CDR3 length: 18 amino acids. The V gene's germline CDR1 is SGHTA and CDR2 FQGNSA. DNA of the CDR3: TGTGCCAGCAGCTCCAGGACTGGCGGGGGGATTGGTGAGGAGACCCAGTACTTC. Its protein is CASSSRTGGGIGEETQYF.

The gene calls are TRBV7-3 and TRBJ1-1; possible D gene TRBD1, 5 bases. From germline, CDR1 is SGHTA and CDR2 FQGTGA. The CDR3 totals 15 residues. V lost 0 bases, J lost 4 bases, and 12 bases lay in between. The DNA for the CDR3 is TGTGCCAGCAGCTTAACCGGGGGAAGTATCACTGAAGCTTTCTTT. Encoded protein: CASSLTGGSITEAFF. Filled out from reference TRBV7-3 and TRBJ1-1, the complete variable domain reads GAGVSQTPSNKVTEKGKYVELRCDPISGHTALYWYRQSLGQGPEFLIYFQGTGAADDSGLPNDRFFAVRPEGSVSTLKIQRTERGDSAVYLCASSLTGGSITEAFFGQGTRLTVV.

This clonotype came up a few times. This chain joins TRBV29-1 and TRBJ2-3, with D possibly matching TRBD2 (6 bases). V shed 4 bases and J shed 6 bases, with 8 bases lying between them. The CDR3 consists of 11 residues. Germline V CDR1 and CDR2: SQVTM, ANQGSEA. CDR3 DNA sequence: TGCAGCGTTGGGAGGGGTGATACGCAGTATTTT. Protein sequence: CSVGRGDTQYF.

This clonotype was recorded only once. A much larger clone lies one base from this, so it may be a read error. The chain combines TRBV21-1 with TRBJ2-1. TRBV21-1 is noted as a pseudogene. CDR3 length: 15 residues. CDR3 nucleotides: TGTGCCAGCAGCAAAGCACTAGTGTCCTACAATGAGCAGTTCTTC. It is translated as CASSKALVSYNEQFF.

This clonotype has more than one count but fewer than ten. The rearrangement links TRBV29-1 to TRBJ2-5, with D perhaps TRBD2 (6 bases). Looked up from germline, CDR1 is SQVTM and CDR2 is ANQGSEA. Trimming took off 3 bases at V and 4 bases at J, with 15 bases between the two ends. The CDR3 length is 14 residues. CDR3 sequence reads: CSVDSRLGSETQYF. CDR3 in DNA: TGCAGCGTTGACTCCCGACTAGGTTCAGAGACCCAGTACTTC.

This chain links TRBV28 with TRBJ1-6; D remains ambiguous. The length of the CDR3 is 16 residues. The germline V gene has CDR1 MDHEN and CDR2 SYDVKM. V was shortened by 7 bases and J by 8 bases, with 21 bases between the two germline ends. This CDR3 is CASTLMAGLGYSPLHF. Here the CDR3 DNA reads TGTGCCAGCACCCTCATGGCCGGGTTGGGGTATTCACCCCTCCACTTT.

This clonotype has a handful of counts. The chain is built from TRBV3-1 and TRBJ1-5; D gene uncertain. V was clipped by 3 bases and J by 7 bases, with 10 bases between them. The CDR3 runs 13 residues. Germline CDR1 and CDR2: LGHDT and YNNKEL (reference sequence). The CDR3, as DNA: TGTGCCAGCAGCCACCGGACTCGGCAGCCCCAGCATTTT. Protein: CASSHRTRQPQHF.

V gene TRBV7-2 combines with J gene TRBJ1-4, with TRBD1 matching 9 bases. V trimming: 2 bases; J trimming: 8 bases; junction bases outside the gene matches: 3. CDR3 length: 14 residues. Per germline, CDR1 SGHTA and CDR2 FQGNSA. The CDR3 spells CASSLYRGPEKLFF. The DNA of the CDR3 is TGTGCCAGCAGCTTATACAGGGGGCCGGAAAAACTGTTTTTT.

This sequence joins TRBV3-1 and TRBJ2-5; 9 bases are a match to TRBD1. The end of the DNA fits TRBJ2-7 better, so the J call may be wrong. The CDR3 extends over 14 amino acids. CDR1 and CDR2 (germline): LGHDT, YNNKEL (reference sequence). CDR3 loop: CASSQADRGHEQYF. The DNA of the CDR3 is TGTGCCAGCAGCCAAGCGGACAGGGGCCACGAGCAGTACTTC.

This chain connects TRBV3-1 to TRBJ2-2, with 7 bases that match TRBD2. The CDR3 extends over 14 amino acids. With 3 bases clipped from V and 8 bases from J, the junction kept 6 bases outside the gene matches. Germline V gives CDR1 LGHDT, CDR2 YNNKEL (reference sequence). CDR3 residues: CASSHAGAGGELFF. The CDR3 DNA reads TGTGCCAGCAGCCACGCGGGAGCCGGGGGGGAGCTGTTTTTT. The full variable domain, its missing parts supplied by reference TRBV3-1 and TRBJ2-2, is DTAVSQTPKYLVTQMGNDKSIKCEQNLGHDTMYWYKQDSKKFLKIMFSYNNKELIINETVPNRFSPKSPDKAHLNLHINSLELGDSAVYFCASSHAGAGGELFFGEGSRLTVL.

This clonotype was detected many times. The chain uses TRBV25-1 and TRBJ2-3; D is ambiguous. CDR1 is MGHDK and CDR2 is SYGVNS in the germline V gene. The CDR3 totals 14 residues. Trimming took 6 bases from V and 2 from J, leaving 12 bases between them. CDR3 sequence: CASRRTGSTDTQYF. CDR3 nucleotide sequence: TGTGCCAGCAGGCGGACCGGATCCACAGATACGCAGTATTTT.

The chain uses TRBV27 and TRBJ1-1; TRBD1 matches at 8 bases. This CDR3 contains 15 residues. Germline values: CDR1 MNHEY, CDR2 SMNVEV (reference sequence). The trim removed 6 bases at V and 2 bases at J, leaving 8 bases unmatched. The chain's CDR3 is CASRSHGQGNTEAFF. The DNA for the CDR3 is TGTGCCAGCAGATCACATGGACAGGGTAACACTGAAGCTTTCTTT.

A few counts support this clonotype. The chain links TRBV7-3 to TRBJ2-1; no clear D gene. The better agreement between TRBJ2-7 and the DNA end casts doubt on the J call. Germline assignment: CDR1 SGHTA and CDR2 FQGTGA. The length of the CDR3 is 15 residues. CDR3 sequence: CASSSAVRSNNEQYF. CDR3 nucleotides: TGTGCCAGCAGCTCCGCTGTGAGGAGCAACAATGAGCAGTACTTC.

This clonotype was detected a few times. The chain employs TRBV5-1 and TRBJ2-3; possible D gene TRBD2, 6 bases. Per the germline V gene, CDR1 is SGHRS and CDR2 is YFSETQ. The CDR3 loop spans 17 amino acids. Trimming removed 2 bases from V and 0 bases from J, with 16 bases in between. In nucleotides, the CDR3 is TGCGCCAGCAGCTTTGAACGGGACTTCACTAGCACAGATACGCAGTATTTT. Its translation: CASSFERDFTSTDTQYF.

This chain joins TRBV20-1 and TRBJ2-1; no definite D call. Germline V gene lookup returns CDR1 DFQATT and CDR2 SNEGSKA (reference sequence). CDR3 length: 14 residues. V was shortened by 5 bases and J by 8 bases, with 19 bases between the two germline ends. CDR3 in amino acids: CSARQKAMADEQFF. The CDR3 nucleotides read TGCAGTGCTCGCCAGAAGGCTATGGCGGATGAGCAGTTCTTC.

In its sample, this clonotype was seen a few times. The chain joins TRBV3-1 to TRBJ2-5; the match to TRBD1 covers 7 bases. This CDR3 region has 15 residues. V was pared by 0 bases and J by 2 bases, with 3 bases of the junction left unmatched. Germline assignment: CDR1 LGHDT and CDR2 YNNKEL (reference sequence). This CDR3 reads CASSQDLTGQETQYF. The CDR3 DNA sequence: TGTGCCAGCAGCCAAGATTTGACAGGGCAAGAGACCCAGTACTTC.